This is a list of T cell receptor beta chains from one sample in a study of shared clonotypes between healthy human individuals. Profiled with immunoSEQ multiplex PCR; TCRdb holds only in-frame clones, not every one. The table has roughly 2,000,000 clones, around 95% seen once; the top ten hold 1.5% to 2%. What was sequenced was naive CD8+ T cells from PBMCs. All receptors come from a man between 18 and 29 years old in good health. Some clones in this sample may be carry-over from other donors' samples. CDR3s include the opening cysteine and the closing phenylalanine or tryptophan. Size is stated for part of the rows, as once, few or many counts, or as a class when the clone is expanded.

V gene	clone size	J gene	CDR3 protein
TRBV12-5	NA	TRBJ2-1	CASGLGLLEQFF
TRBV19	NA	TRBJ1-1	CASSVDGIRGGTEAFF
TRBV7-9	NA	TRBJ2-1	CASSLVSGGYNEQFF
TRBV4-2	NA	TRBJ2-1	CASSPTSGSYNEQFF
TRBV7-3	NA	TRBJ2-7	CASSSLTSGGYEQYF
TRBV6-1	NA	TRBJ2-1	CASSEAGLWGLAEGNEQFF
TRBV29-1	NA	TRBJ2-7	CSVEDWQGRAEQYF
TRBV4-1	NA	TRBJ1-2	CASSQEPRGIGGYTF
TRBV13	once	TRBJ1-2	CASTPNPQQGRYGYTF
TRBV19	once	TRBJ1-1	CASSLQQGVLTEAFF
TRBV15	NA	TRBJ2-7	CATSSLGTESSYEQYF
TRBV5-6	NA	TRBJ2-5	CASSLGQGAPETQYF
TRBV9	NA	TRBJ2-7	CASSVGDAYEQYF
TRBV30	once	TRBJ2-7	CAWSVLWYTEQYF
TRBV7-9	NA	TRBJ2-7	CASSLVGSSYEQYF
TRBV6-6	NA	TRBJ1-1	CASSYAEWTDTEAFF